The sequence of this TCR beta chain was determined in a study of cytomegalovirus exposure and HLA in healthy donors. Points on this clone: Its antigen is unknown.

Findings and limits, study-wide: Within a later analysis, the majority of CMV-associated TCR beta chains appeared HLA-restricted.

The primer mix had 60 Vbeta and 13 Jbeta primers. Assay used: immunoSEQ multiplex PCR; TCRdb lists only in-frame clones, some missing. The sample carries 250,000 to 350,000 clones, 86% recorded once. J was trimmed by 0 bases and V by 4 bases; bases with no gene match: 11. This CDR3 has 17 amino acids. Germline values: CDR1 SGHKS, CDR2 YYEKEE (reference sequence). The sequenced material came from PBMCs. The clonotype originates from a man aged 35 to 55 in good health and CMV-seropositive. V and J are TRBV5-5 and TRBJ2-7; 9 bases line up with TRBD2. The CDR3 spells CASSPLKFSGSSYEQYF. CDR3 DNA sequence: TGTGCCAGCAGCCCCCTAAAATTTAGCGGGAGCTCCTACGAGCAGTACTTC. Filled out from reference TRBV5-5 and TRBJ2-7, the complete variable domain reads DAGVTQSPTHLIKTRGQQVTLRCSPISGHKSVSWYQQVLGQGPQFIFQYYEKEERGRGNFPDRFSARQFPNYSSELNVNALLLGDSALYLCASSPLKFSGSSYEQYFGPGTRLTVT.